This TCR beta chain originates from a study of monozygotic twins with inflammatory bowel disease. Whole-study results and caveats: Whether twins were concordant or discordant made no difference to repertoire similarity, possibly from limited power.

For this clonotype: Its antigen is not known.

Template switching added UMIs carrying a 6-nucleotide sample barcode. TCRalpha and TCRbeta cDNA underwent two nested PCRs of around 15 and 9 cycles. TCRdb re-called the 5' RACE reads and catalogs CDR3 proteins one per entry, DNA excluded. This sample lists 150,000 or so distinct CDR3 sequences; its ten largest clones have roughly 7.4%. CDR3 size: 16 residues. From germline, CDR1 is DFQATT and CDR2 SNEGSKA (reference sequence). The rearrangement links TRBV20-1 to TRBJ2-3; the D gene TCRdb calls, TRBD1, cannot be checked with no DNA. Sequenced: blood. This sequence was found in a human donor with ulcerative colitis or Crohn's disease, or a healthy co-twin of an affected twin (not recorded which). CDR3: CSARGLRGRRTDTQYF.